The rows below give T cell receptor beta chains drawn from one sample of a study of human T cells and chemical hapten exposure. A single record per CDR3 protein comes from TCRdb applying MiXCR to the RACE reads. In the table there are 280,000 or so distinct CDR3 sequences, approximately 8% of which are singletons. The source was whole blood, collected in connection with sensitization to the hapten diphenylcyclopropenone (DPC). These TCRs come from a man between 18 and 29 years old with alopecia areata. Some clones in this sample may be carry-over from other donors' samples. Both conserved end residues are part of each CDR3. The D gene is left open where the match is weak. Rows may omit the clone size; those that give it use once, few, many or a size class.

-,TRBV29-1,TRBD1,TRBJ2-7,CSVPGDRGDEQYF,TGCAGCGTTCCCGGGGACAGGGGAGACGAGCAGTACTTC
-,TRBV6-2/TRBV6-3,TRBD1,TRBJ2-1,CASGRDRVRNEQFF,TGTGCCAGCGGCCGGGACAGGGTACGCAATGAGCAGTTCTTC
-,TRBV4-3,TRBD1,TRBJ2-5,CASSQALDREETQYF,TGCGCCAGCAGCCAAGCACTGGACAGGGAAGAGACCCAGTACTTC
-,TRBV4-1,TRBD1,TRBJ2-2,CASNKGQGAGELFF,TGCGCCAGCAACAAGGGACAGGGGGCCGGGGAGCTGTTTTTT
few,TRBV24-1,TRBD1,TRBJ1-3,CATITGGSGNTIYF,TGTGCCACCATTACAGGGGGCTCTGGAAACACCATATATTTT
few,TRBV3-1,TRBD1,TRBJ2-7,CASSHLIQGAGEQYF,TGTGCCAGCAGCCATTTAATCCAGGGGGCTGGCGAGCAGTACTTC
few,TRBV14,TRBD1,TRBJ1-1,CASSHRTGGKLDTEAFF,TGTGCCAGCAGCCACCGGACAGGGGGCAAGCTGGACACTGAAGCTTTCTTT
-,TRBV6-6,-,TRBJ2-5,CASSTQGPGETQYF,TGTGCCAGCAGTACACAGGGTCCGGGAGAGACCCAGTACTTC
few,TRBV4-1,TRBD1,TRBJ1-1,CASSFPDRATEAFF,TGCGCCAGCAGTTTCCCCGACAGGGCCACTGAAGCTTTCTTT
many,TRBV27,-,TRBJ1-5,CASSFAGQPDQPQHF,TGTGCCAGCAGTTTCGCAGGACAGCCGGATCAGCCCCAGCATTTT
many,TRBV7-2,-,TRBJ1-2,CASSLGWIGGYTF,TGTGCCAGCAGCTTAGGGTGGATTGGTGGCTACACCTTC
-,TRBV5-1,-,TRBJ1-1,CASSPVGVTEAFF,TGCGCCAGCAGCCCGGTTGGTGTCACTGAAGCTTTCTTT
few,TRBV19,-,TRBJ2-1,CASSSSLGNEQFF,TGTGCCAGTAGTTCGTCCCTGGGCAATGAGCAGTTCTTC
-,TRBV20-1,-,TRBJ2-1,CSAILPGIYNEQFF,TGCAGTGCTATCCTCCCGGGTATCTACAATGAGCAGTTCTTC
once,TRBV28,TRBD1,TRBJ2-4,CASSPPDRVGARNIQYF,TGTGCCAGCAGTCCCCCGGACAGGGTCGGAGCCAGAAACATTCAGTACTTC
-,TRBV4-1,-,TRBJ2-5,CASSQEHRGETQYF,TGCGCCAGCAGCCAAGAGCACCGAGGCGAGACCCAGTACTTC
few,TRBV7-2,TRBD1,TRBJ1-6,CASSPDRVIESPLHF,TGTGCCAGCAGCCCCGACAGGGTGATAGAGTCACCCCTCCACTTT
-,TRBV5-5,-,TRBJ1-2,CASSLFRTEVYGYTF,TGTGCCAGCAGCTTGTTCAGGACGGAGGTCTATGGCTACACCTTC
many,TRBV7-2,-,TRBJ1-1,CASSLGPPTEAFF,TGTGCCAGCAGCCTCGGCCCTCCGACTGAAGCTTTCTTT
many,TRBV6-5,-,TRBJ1-4,CASSGGGELFF,TGTGCCAGCAGCGGGGGAGGGGAACTGTTTTTT
few,TRBV27,-,TRBJ1-6,CASSFRQSYSPLHF,TGTGCCAGCAGTTTTCGGCAGAGTTATTCACCCCTCCACTTT
-,TRBV12-3/TRBV12-4,-,TRBJ2-3,CASSLFRADTQYF,TGTGCCAGCAGTTTATTCCGGGCAGATACGCAGTATTTT
many,TRBV7-8,-,TRBJ2-1,CASGSHRDFKFF,TGTGCCAGCGGATCACACCGGGACTTTAAGTTCTTC
-,TRBV28,TRBD1,TRBJ1-6,CASRRTDRVPYSPLHF,TGTGCCAGCAGGAGAACGGACAGGGTACCGTATTCACCCCTCCACTTT
-,TRBV2,-,TRBJ1-5,CASSMGTSQHF,TGTGCCAGCAGTATGGGGACCTCCCAGCATTTT
-,TRBV20-1,-,TRBJ2-2,CSARVYLGKNTGELFF,TGCAGTGCTAGGGTGTATTTGGGGAAAAACACCGGGGAGCTGTTTTTT
-,TRBV25-1,TRBD1,TRBJ2-3,CASSALDRQGPDTQYF,TGTGCCAGCAGTGCGCTGGACCGACAGGGCCCAGATACGCAGTATTTT
-,TRBV2,-,TRBJ2-5,CASSDSGASQETQYF,TGTGCCAGCAGTGACTCGGGGGCCAGCCAAGAGACCCAGTACTTC
-,TRBV20-1,-,TRBJ2-3,CSAGVTQYF,TGCAGTGCTGGAGTAACGCAGTATTTT
many,TRBV20-1,-,TRBJ2-1,CSATGGLNPNEQFF,TGCAGTGCAACCGGGGGCCTAAACCCGAATGAGCAGTTCTTC
few,TRBV29-1,-,TRBJ2-2,CSVESGWDTGELFF,TGCAGCGTTGAATCAGGGTGGGACACCGGGGAGCTGTTTTTT
few,TRBV5-4,TRBD2,TRBJ2-3,CASSLKAGGYRYATF,TGTGCCAGCAGCTTGAAAGCGGGGGGGTACAGATACGCAACTTTT
-,TRBV4-1,-,TRBJ2-1,CASRVFGDTYNEQFF,TGCGCCAGCAGGGTCTTTGGGGACACCTACAATGAGCAGTTCTTC
-,TRBV27,TRBD1,TRBJ2-5,CASSSRGRGETQYF,TGTGCCAGCAGTTCGAGGGGGCGAGGAGAGACCCAGTACTTC
many,TRBV9,TRBD1,TRBJ2-1,CASSPDRDRGYNEQFF,TGTGCCAGCAGCCCAGACCGGGACAGGGGCTACAATGAGCAGTTCTTC
many,TRBV6-5,-,TRBJ2-7,CASSYRLGLKPYEQYF,TGTGCCAGCAGTTACCGCCTCGGACTGAAACCCTACGAGCAGTACTTC
-,TRBV7-9,-,TRBJ1-1,CASSLATRGTEAFF,TGTGCCAGCAGCTTAGCCACCAGGGGCACTGAAGCTTTCTTT
-,TRBV4-3,TRBD2,TRBJ2-1,CASSQRSLAEYNEQFF,TGCGCCAGCAGCCAAAGGTCCCTAGCGGAATACAATGAGCAGTTCTTC
few,TRBV28,-,TRBJ2-7,CASSFSGRYEQYF,TGTGCCAGCAGTTTTTCAGGGAGGTACGAGCAGTACTTC
-,TRBV4-3,-,TRBJ2-6,CASSQDWGRADSGANVLTF,TGCGCCAGCAGCCAAGATTGGGGCAGGGCCGACTCTGGGGCCAACGTCCTGACTTTC
-,TRBV12-3/TRBV12-4,TRBD1,TRBJ2-5,CASSPRQGFLQETQYF,TGTGCCAGCAGCCCTCGACAGGGCTTCCTCCAAGAGACCCAGTACTTC
-,TRBV9,-,TRBJ1-2,CASSPSGASNYGYTF,TGTGCCAGCAGCCCTTCTGGGGCGAGCAACTATGGCTACACCTTC
-,TRBV5-4,TRBD2,TRBJ2-5,CASSSRLAEETQYF,TGTGCCAGCAGCTCAAGACTAGCTGAAGAGACCCAGTACTTC
-,TRBV7-9,-,TRBJ1-3,CASSLWHRVDGNTIYF,TGTGCCAGCAGCTTATGGCACAGGGTGGATGGAAACACCATATATTTT
-,TRBV10-3,-,TRBJ2-3,CASCSGGLGTDTQYF,TGTGCCTCCTGCTCCGGGGGACTCGGCACAGATACGCAGTATTTT
many,TRBV5-6,-,TRBJ1-5,CASSFSLQSAQHF,TGTGCCAGCAGCTTCAGCCTCCAATCAGCCCAGCATTTT